Shown below are 13 T cell receptor beta chains from a single sample sequenced in a study of T cell responses to AZD1222 COVID-19 vaccine. The table came from immunoSEQ multiplex PCR; TCRdb's copy has only in-frame clones and leaves some out. The sample records 95,000 to 110,000 clones, 89% being singletons. Specimen: peripheral blood, collected on day 0 of AZD1222 vaccination. The receptors were sampled from an adult in good health.

Turning to this clone: The CDR3 end shows no conserved phenylalanine or tryptophan, and so a read error is likely. No DNA is shown, since the ends of the CDR3 on it are uncertain; the CDR3 is the one TCRdb lists. This chain connects TRBV5-8 to TRBJ2-7; the table's D call, TRBD1, has no DNA check behind it. The CDR3 totals 12 residues, both ends included. The germline gives CDR1 SGHTS, CDR2 YDEGEE. The CDR3 here is CASSPGTGAVFD.

The chain links TRBV18 to TRBJ2-2, with TRBD1 as a possible D gene (6 bases). The CDR3 covers 15 residues. Trimming took 2 bases from V and 2 from J, leaving 9 bases between them. Per germline, CDR1 KGHSH and CDR2 LQKENI. The CDR3 spells CASSPSRGNTGELFF. The DNA for the CDR3 is TGTGCCAGCTCACCATCCAGGGGCAACACCGGGGAGCTGTTTTTT.

The gene calls are TRBV29-1 and TRBJ2-7, with unresolved D. Trimming pared 3 bases from V and 0 bases from J, leaving 12 bases between. This CDR3 has 14 residues. Per the germline V gene, CDR1 is SQVTM and CDR2 is ANQGSEA. CDR3 nucleotide sequence: TGCAGCGTTGATGACCCTACGAGCTCCTACGAGCAGTACTTC. Encoded protein: CSVDDPTSSYEQYF.

The chain has TRBV5-1 and TRBJ1-2; D possibly corresponds to TRBD1 (6 bases). The CDR3 has 14 residues. CDR1 and CDR2 (germline): SGHRS, YFSETQ. V was pared by 2 bases and J by 2 bases, with 10 bases between. CDR3 in amino acids: CASSFQGPNYGYTF. The CDR3 bases are TGCGCCAGCAGCTTCCAGGGGCCCAACTATGGCTACACCTTC.

The chain uses TRBV15 and TRBJ2-5, with a weak D call TRBD2 (7 bases). CDR1 is LNHNV, CDR2 YYDKDF, per germline (reference sequence). Deletions cut 3 bases from V and 0 bases from J, with 11 bases between. This CDR3 is 15 amino acids long. The CDR3 DNA is TGTGCCACCAGCAGCGGGGGGCGCTACCAAGAGACCCAGTACTTC. Protein: CATSSGGRYQETQYF.

This chain links TRBV9 with TRBJ2-3; D gene ambiguous. Looked up from germline, CDR1 is SGDLS and CDR2 is YYNGEE. The CDR3 is 15 amino acids. The V end lost 4 bases, the J end lost 3 bases, and 15 bases lay between the germline ends. In DNA, the CDR3 is TGTGCCAGCAGCACGTATACCGACGAGACAGATACGCAGTATTTT. It yields the protein CASSTYTDETDTQYF.

The V gene is TRBV2, the J gene TRBJ2-7; D not resolved. The length of the CDR3 is 13 residues. Germline lookup yields CDR1 SNHLY and CDR2 FYNNEI. Deletions cut 1 base from V and 3 bases from J, with 7 bases between. The CDR3 spells CASSEGWGYEQYF. The CDR3 nucleotides are TGTGCCAGCAGTGAAGGTTGGGGCTACGAGCAGTACTTC.

The V and J genes are TRBV2 and TRBJ2-6; D might be TRBD1 or TRBD2, each matching 5 bases. The germline V gene encodes CDR1 SNHLY and CDR2 FYNNEI. Trimming cost V 8 bases and J 0 bases, with 20 bases left between them. CDR3 size: 18 residues. This CDR3 reads CASLVPGTATSGANVLTF. CDR3 sequence (DNA): TGTGCCAGCCTCGTTCCCGGGACCGCTACCTCTGGGGCCAACGTCCTGACTTTC.

This clone has only one observation. V is TRBV30 and J is TRBJ2-2; no firm D call. The CDR3 loop spans 12 amino acids. Germline V gives CDR1 GTSNPN, CDR2 SVGIG (reference sequence). Trimming shortened V by 0 bases and J by 8 bases, and 7 bases separated the two germline ends. CDR3 region: CAWSVLGGELFF. CDR3 nucleotide sequence: TGTGCCTGGAGTGTATTGGGGGGGGAGCTGTTTTTT.

The rearrangement uses TRBV5-1 and TRBJ1-1; perhaps TRBD1 as D (6 bases). The germline V gene has CDR1 SGHRS and CDR2 YFSETQ. This CDR3 has 14 amino acids. Trimming removed 6 bases at V and 1 base at J, with 13 bases between. CDR3 sequence (DNA): TGCGCCAGCAAAGAGGACAGCTCGAACACTGAAGCTTTCTTT. It yields the protein CASKEDSSNTEAFF.

The chain carries TRBV2 and TRBJ2-5; TRBD2 might be the D (5 bases). The germline V gene encodes CDR1 SNHLY and CDR2 FYNNEI. V was shortened by 2 bases and J by 3 bases, with 16 bases between the two germline ends. The CDR3 runs 16 residues. As DNA, the CDR3 is TGTGCCAGCAGTGAATATTGGGAGACCTTGAAAGAGACCCAGTACTTC. It encodes CASSEYWETLKETQYF. The full variable domain, with the rest looked up from reference TRBV2 and TRBJ2-5, is EPEVTQTPSHQVTQMGQEVILRCVPISNHLYFYWYRQILGQKVEFLVSFYNNEISEKSEIFDDQFSVERPDGSNFTLKIRSTKLEDSAMYFCASSEYWETLKETQYFGPGTRLLVL.

The genes are TRBV10-3 and TRBJ2-1, with 10 nucleotides matching TRBD2. Germline V CDR1 and CDR2: ENHRY, SYGVKD. Losses at the gene ends were 0 bases for V and 7 bases for J; bases not matched to a gene: 9. There are 17 residues in the CDR3. The CDR3 coding sequence is TGTGCCATCAGTGAGTCAGGAAAAGCGGGGGGGCATAATGAGCAGTTCTTC. Translated, it gives CAISESGKAGGHNEQFF.

The V and J genes are TRBV5-6 and TRBJ2-1; D gene ambiguous. The CDR3 contains 12 residues. Germline-derived CDR1 and CDR2 are SGHDT and YYEEEE. Deletions cut 0 bases from V and 3 bases from J, with 1 base between. As DNA, the CDR3 is TGTGCCAGCAGCTTGGACTACAATGAGCAGTTCTTC. Translated: CASSLDYNEQFF.